Shown below are 28 T cell receptor beta chains from a single sample sequenced in a study of blood T cell repertoires in COVID-19. Profiled with immunoSEQ multiplex PCR; TCRdb holds only in-frame clones, not every one. The sample lists roughly 410,000 clones, approximately 89% occurring once. The sequenced material came from peripheral blood. The source of these receptors is a woman between 55 and 75 years old with COVID-19, enrolled during active disease.

In DNA form, the CDR3 reads TGTGCCAGCAGCTCCCTCGGACAGCTTTCGGGCGGCTACACCTTC. Encoded protein: CASSSLGQLSGGYTF. This rearrangement joins TRBV7-6 to TRBJ1-2; the D gene is possibly TRBD1 (6 bases). CDR3 length: 15 amino acids. CDR1 and CDR2 from the germline V gene are SGHVS and FNYEAQ. Deletions cut 4 bases from V and 8 bases from J, with 20 bases between.

The gene calls are TRBV19 and TRBJ2-3; D is undetermined. The CDR3 runs 14 residues. V was shortened by 3 bases and J by 2 bases, with 9 bases between the two germline ends. The germline CDR1 and CDR2 sequences are LNHDA and SQIVND (reference sequence). The CDR3 sequence: CASSIRFSTDTQYF. The CDR3 DNA reads TGTGCCAGTAGTATCAGGTTTTCCACAGATACGCAGTATTTT.

This clone has a single count. The chain links TRBV2 to TRBJ2-7; no reliable D call. There are 10 residues in the CDR3. Trimming cost V 8 bases and J 3 bases, with 5 bases left between them. Germline V gene lookup returns CDR1 SNHLY and CDR2 FYNNEI. CDR3 coding DNA: TGTGCCAGCTTCTACTACGAGCAGTACTTC. It translates to CASFYYEQYF.

This chain connects TRBV25-1 to TRBJ1-1, with a possible D match to TRBD1 (5 bases). Per germline, CDR1 MGHDK and CDR2 SYGVNS. Trimming took 0 bases from V and 6 from J, leaving 8 bases between them. The CDR3 contains 13 residues. CDR3 sequence (DNA): TGTGCCAGCAGTGAATACGGCAGGGCTGAAGCTTTCTTT. The encoded protein is CASSEYGRAEAFF.

This clone was found once. This same CDR3 is encoded by further DNA sequences in the sample. The rearrangement joins TRBV5-1 to TRBJ2-1; TRBD1 is a possible D gene (6 bases). CDR3 size: 12 residues. Germline V gives CDR1 SGHRS, CDR2 YFSETQ. V dropped 4 bases and J dropped 6 bases, with 8 bases sitting between them. CDR3 sequence reads: CASSLQGNEQFF. The CDR3 bases are TGCGCCAGCAGCCTACAGGGCAATGAGCAGTTCTTC. Combining the CDR3 with reference TRBV5-1 and TRBJ2-1 gives the whole variable domain KAGVTQTPRYLIKTRGQQVTLSCSPISGHRSVSWYQQTPGQGLQFLFEYFSETQRNKGNFPGRFSGRQFSNSRSEMNVSTLELGDSALYLCASSLQGNEQFFGPGTRLTVL.

The gene calls are TRBV15 and TRBJ1-2; D is uncertain. CDR1 LNHNV and CDR2 YYDKDF come from the germline V gene (reference sequence). Trimming removed 6 bases at V and 7 bases at J, with 18 bases between. The CDR3 loop spans 14 amino acids. The CDR3 bases are TGTGCCACCAGGGAAGGCGGCAGAGGCTCTGGCTACACCTTC. Translation: CATREGGRGSGYTF. Based on the CDR3 plus reference TRBV15 and TRBJ1-2, the full variable domain is DAMVIQNPRYQVTQFGKPVTLSCSQTLNHNVMYWYQQKSSQAPKLLFHYYDKDFNNEADTPDNFQSRRPNTSFCFLDIRSPGLGDTAMYLCATREGGRGSGYTFGSGTRLTVV.

The chain links TRBV9 to TRBJ1-1, with no clear D. The germline V gene has CDR1 SGDLS and CDR2 YYNGEE. The ends were cut back, 0 bases at V and 3 bases at J, with 6 bases in the middle. This CDR3 spans 13 amino acids. The CDR3 spells CASSVEAHTEAFF. The CDR3 DNA reads TGTGCCAGCAGCGTAGAAGCGCACACTGAAGCTTTCTTT.

CDR3 in amino acids: CASSRLATYAQPQHF. The CDR3 DNA reads TGTGCCAGCAGCCGGTTAGCGACTTATGCTCAGCCCCAGCATTTT. The rearrangement joins TRBV6-5 to TRBJ1-5; D gene unclear. In germline, CDR1 is MNHEY, CDR2 SVGAGI. The ends were cut back, 6 bases at V and 6 bases at J, with 18 bases in the middle. CDR3 length: 15 residues.

The rearrangement joins TRBV24-1 to TRBJ2-2; 9 bases match TRBD2. The CDR3 runs to 16 residues. After removal of 9 bases from V and 6 bases from J, the junction contained 13 bases not matched to a gene. Germline V gene sequence: CDR1 KGHDR, CDR2 SFDVKD. The CDR3 spells CATAPAGTSSPGELFF. In DNA form, the CDR3 reads TGTGCCACCGCTCCCGCCGGGACTAGCTCTCCCGGGGAGCTGTTTTTT.

This clone came up a few times. The chain employs TRBV27 and TRBJ1-1, with D possibly matching TRBD1 (6 bases). The ends were cut back, 5 bases at V and 1 base at J, with 11 bases in the middle. Germline V gene data show CDR1 as MNHEY and CDR2 as SMNVEV (reference sequence). CDR3 length: 14 amino acids. The CDR3 coding sequence is TGTGCCAGCAGTGACCACAGGGCGAACACTGAAGCTTTCTTT. It encodes CASSDHRANTEAFF.

The chain has TRBV30 and TRBJ1-1, with D perhaps matching TRBD1 (6 bases). CDR1 is GTSNPN, CDR2 SVGIG, per germline (reference sequence). The CDR3 sequence is 14 residues long. V was cut by 4 bases and J by 1 base, with 13 bases left in between. As DNA, the CDR3 is TGTGCCTGGACGACAGGAATTGCGAACACTGAAGCTTTCTTT. This gives the protein CAWTTGIANTEAFF.

V usage is TRBV13 and J usage is TRBJ2-1; D possibly corresponds to TRBD1 (6 bases). The CDR3 extends over 16 amino acids. Germline V gene data show CDR1 as PRHDT and CDR2 as FYEKMQ (reference sequence). V lost 1 base to trimming and J lost 2 bases, with 12 bases between them. As DNA, the CDR3 is TGTGCCAGCAGCTTAGTTCGCAGGGGAGCCTACAATGAGCAGTTCTTC. Its translation is CASSLVRRGAYNEQFF.

J is TRBJ1-4 and V is TRBV7-9, with 10 bases identical to TRBD1. The J segment lost 7 bases and the V segment lost 4 bases, leaving 18 bases of the junction unmatched. This CDR3 has 19 residues. Per the germline V gene, CDR1 is SEHNR and CDR2 is FQNEAQ (reference sequence). DNA for the CDR3: TGTGCCAGCAGCTCGACTTCGGGACAGGGGAGAGTGAGTGGTGAAAAACTGTTTTTT. Translation gives CASSSTSGQGRVSGEKLFF.

The chain has TRBV18 and TRBJ1-2; the match to TRBD1 covers 8 bases. This CDR3 comprises 14 residues. Germline CDR1 and CDR2: KGHSH and LQKENI. Unmatched junction bases numbered 7, after V lost 4 bases and J lost 6 bases. CDR3 in DNA: TGTGCCAGCTCACGTACAGGGGGAGAGGATGGCTACACCTTC. Amino acids: CASSRTGGEDGYTF.

The chain is built from TRBV27 and TRBJ2-7; D remains unclear. The germline V gene encodes CDR1 MNHEY and CDR2 SMNVEV (reference sequence). Trimming took 0 bases from V and 3 from J, leaving 9 bases between them. There are 14 residues in the CDR3. The CDR3 nucleotides read TGTGCCAGCAGTTTATCAATCTCCTACTACGAGCAGTACTTC. This codes for CASSLSISYYEQYF.

The chain has TRBV9 and TRBJ2-1; 8 bases line up with TRBD2. Losses at the gene ends were 3 bases for V and 2 bases for J; bases not matched to a gene: 7. The V gene's germline CDR1 is SGDLS and CDR2 YYNGEE. The CDR3 is 16 residues long. CDR3 amino acids: CASSDPLAAPYNEQFF. In nucleotides, the CDR3 is TGTGCCAGCAGCGATCCACTAGCGGCGCCCTACAATGAGCAGTTCTTC. The full variable domain, with the rest looked up from reference TRBV9 and TRBJ2-1, is DSGVTQTPKHLITATGQRVTLRCSPRSGDLSVYWYQQSLDQGLQFLIQYYNGEERAKGNILERFSAQQFPDLHSELNLSSLELGDSALYFCASSDPLAAPYNEQFFGPGTRLTVL.

The rearrangement links TRBV3-1 (or the pseudogene TRBV3-2) to TRBJ1-1, with D possibly being TRBD1 (5 bases). The CDR3 is 12 amino acids. Trimming took 1 base from V and 7 from J, leaving 7 bases between them. Germline CDR1 is LGHDT and CDR2 is YNNKEL (reference sequence). The CDR3 protein is CASSQGRGEAFF. CDR3 DNA sequence: TGTGCCAGCAGCCAAGGAAGGGGTGAAGCTTTCTTT.

The chain uses TRBV9 and TRBJ2-2; maybe TRBD2 (7 bases). The V end was cut by 0 bases, the J end by 7 bases, with 13 bases between. The length of the CDR3 is 15 residues. Germline V gives CDR1 SGDLS, CDR2 YYNGEE. In DNA form, the CDR3 reads TGTGCCAGCAGCGTAGCGGGGGGCGCCGGCGGGGAGCTGTTTTTT. Its protein is CASSVAGGAGGELFF.

The sample holds a few counts of this clone. The rearrangement joins TRBV10-3 to TRBJ2-7; 8 bases match TRBD2. This CDR3 comprises 20 residues. V lost 2 bases and J lost 2; bases outside the gene matches: 20. The germline V gene has CDR1 ENHRY and CDR2 SYGVKD. The DNA of the CDR3 is TGTGCCATCAGTGAGACACAACCGGGACGGCGGGGGGATTATGCCTACGAGCAGTACTTC. Protein product: CAISETQPGRRGDYAYEQYF.

The CDR3 DNA is TGTGCCAGCAGGATGACAAGTTCACCCCTCCACTTT. Its protein is CASRMTSSPLHF. V is TRBV6-5 and J is TRBJ1-6; no firm D call. Trimming left V 6 bases short and J 9 bases short, with 9 bases between. The CDR3 has 12 amino acids. Germline assignment: CDR1 MNHEY and CDR2 SVGAGI.

The chain carries TRBV5-3 and TRBJ1-1; no firm D call. TRBV5-3 is treated as an ORF (open reading frame) with a function not yet certain. V was pared by 4 bases and J by 8 bases, with 24 bases between. CDR3 size: 16 residues. The CDR3 DNA follows: TGTGCCAGAAGCCCTTGTAGGGAGCCGCGGGATCTCGAAGCTTTCTTT. The encoded protein is CARSPCREPRDLEAFF.

The rearrangement joins TRBV5-1 to TRBJ2-1, with 12 positions matching TRBD2. The CDR3 loop spans 15 amino acids. After removal of 2 bases from V and 8 bases from J, the junction contained 5 bases not matched to a gene. Per germline, CDR1 SGHRS and CDR2 YFSETQ. CDR3 coding DNA: TGCGCCAGCAGCTTACCTAGCGGGGGGGCCGATGAGCAGTTCTTC. Translation: CASSLPSGGADEQFF.

V usage is TRBV2 and J usage is TRBJ2-1; TRBD1 matches at 12 bases. The V gene end was trimmed by 6 bases and the J gene end by 8 bases; junction bases not matched to a gene: 5. Germline loops: CDR1 SNHLY, CDR2 FYNNEI. This CDR3 spans 14 amino acids. The CDR3 sequence is CASSGTGGNDEQFF. DNA of the CDR3: TGTGCCAGCAGCGGGACAGGGGGCAACGATGAGCAGTTCTTC.

CDR3 sequence (DNA): TGTGCCAGCATTCATCCGAACACCGGGGAGCTGTTTTTT. It yields the protein CASIHPNTGELFF. The rearrangement joins TRBV28 to TRBJ2-2; D remains unclear. Trimming removed 7 bases at V and 0 bases at J, with 6 bases between. The germline V gene encodes CDR1 MDHEN and CDR2 SYDVKM. This CDR3 has 13 amino acids.

The sample holds one count of this clone. The rearrangement uses TRBV12-5 and TRBJ1-6; D not resolved. Germline CDR1 and CDR2: LGHNT and FRNRAP. CDR3 size: 17 residues. Deletions cut 0 bases from V and 7 bases from J, with 16 bases between. For the CDR3, the DNA is TGTGCTAGTGGTTTGGTAATCGCGGAGGAGATAAATTCACCCCTCCACTTT. It translates to CASGLVIAEEINSPLHF.

The chain is built from TRBV29-1 and TRBJ1-3; D gene ambiguous. The V end was cut by 6 bases, the J end by 1 base, with 10 bases between. Germline CDR1 and CDR2: SQVTM and ANQGSEA. This CDR3 spans 13 amino acids. In DNA form, the CDR3 reads TGCAGCGTCCGGGATCTATCTGGAAACACCATATATTTT. It codes for CSVRDLSGNTIYF.

The rearrangement uses TRBV5-1 and TRBJ2-2; TRBD2 matches 10 bases. This CDR3 region has 15 residues. CDR1 and CDR2 (germline): SGHRS, YFSETQ. The V segment lost 0 bases and the J segment 6 bases; nucleotides outside the gene matches: 2. The CDR3: CASSLALAGAGELFF. CDR3 sequence (DNA): TGCGCCAGCAGCTTGGCGCTAGCGGGGGCCGGGGAGCTGTTTTTT.

This chain uses TRBV6-6 with TRBJ1-1; no firm D call. Germline-derived CDR1 and CDR2 are MNHNY and SVGAGI (reference sequence). The length of the CDR3 is 12 residues. V dropped 7 bases and J dropped 3 bases, with 9 bases sitting between them. The CDR3 protein is CASTSGYTEAFF. CDR3 sequence (DNA): TGTGCCAGCACCTCAGGTTACACTGAAGCTTTCTTT.